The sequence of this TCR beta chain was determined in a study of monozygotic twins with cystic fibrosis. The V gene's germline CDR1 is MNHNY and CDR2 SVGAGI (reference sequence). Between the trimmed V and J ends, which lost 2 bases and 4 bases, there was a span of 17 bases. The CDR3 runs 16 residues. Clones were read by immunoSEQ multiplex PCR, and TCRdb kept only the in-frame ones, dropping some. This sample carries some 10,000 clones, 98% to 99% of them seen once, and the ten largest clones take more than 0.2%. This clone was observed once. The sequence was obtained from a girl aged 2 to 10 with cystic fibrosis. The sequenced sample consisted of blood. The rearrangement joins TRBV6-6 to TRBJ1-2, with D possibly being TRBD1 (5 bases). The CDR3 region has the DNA TGTGCCAGCAGTTACAACCAGGGCTTGTTGGTCTATGGCTACACCTTC. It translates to CASSYNQGLLVYGYTF.